These 30 T cell receptor beta chains share one sample of origin, sequenced in a study of control samples from healthy donors and cancer patients. The method was immunoSEQ multiplex PCR; TCRdb's version includes in-frame clones alone and lacks a portion of them. The top ten clones hold about 8.7% of a sample with 120,000 or so clones, roughly 91% of them seen once. The sample consisted of blood. The receptors originated from a man aged 35 to 55 in good health.

This CDR3 is CASSEDRLRNGYTF. DNA for the CDR3: TGTGCCAGCAGTGAAGATCGCTTAAGGAATGGCTACACCTTC. V usage is TRBV2 and J usage is TRBJ1-2; no firm D call. Germline CDR1 reads SNHLY; CDR2 reads FYNNEI. The V and J ends lost 1 base and 6 bases respectively, with 12 bases between them. The CDR3 is 14 amino acids. The full variable domain, in which reference TRBV2 and TRBJ1-2 provide the parts outside the CDR3, is EPEVTQTPSHQVTQMGQEVILRCVPISNHLYFYWYRQILGQKVEFLVSFYNNEISEKSEIFDDQFSVERPDGSNFTLKIRSTKLEDSAMYFCASSEDRLRNGYTFGSGTRLTVV.

The genes are TRBV5-1 and TRBJ2-7; no definite D call. The CDR3 covers 13 residues. Between the trimmed V and J ends, which lost 2 bases and 4 bases, there was a span of 10 bases. Germline V gives CDR1 SGHRS, CDR2 YFSETQ. CDR3 nucleotides: TGCGCCAGCAGCTTATCCACCACATACGAGCAGTACTTC. It translates to CASSLSTTYEQYF. The entire variable domain, with the rest obtained from reference TRBV5-1 and TRBJ2-7, is as follows: KAGVTQTPRYLIKTRGQQVTLSCSPISGHRSVSWYQQTPGQGLQFLFEYFSETQRNKGNFPGRFSGRQFSNSRSEMNVSTLELGDSALYLCASSLSTTYEQYFGPGTRLTVT.

This chain links TRBV20-1 with TRBJ1-1, with D hard to call. Trimming cost V 4 bases and J 0 bases, with 3 bases left between them. The CDR3 covers 11 residues. Germline loops: CDR1 DFQATT, CDR2 SNEGSKA (reference sequence). CDR3 sequence (DNA): TGCAGTGCTAAGGTGAACACTGAAGCTTTCTTT. As protein: CSAKVNTEAFF.

The chain uses TRBV7-9 and TRBJ2-5; 9 nucleotides agree with TRBD2. Germline values: CDR1 SEHNR, CDR2 FQNEAQ (reference sequence). Unmatched junction bases numbered 5, after V lost 3 bases and J lost 0 bases. This CDR3 has 16 amino acids. This CDR3 reads CASSFQSGGYQETQYF. CDR3 coding DNA: TGTGCCAGCAGCTTCCAGAGCGGGGGGTACCAAGAGACCCAGTACTTC.

This clone was observed a single time. CDR3 DNA: TGCGCCAGCAGCCAACTAGCGGGGGGGCGAAATGAGCAGTTCTTC. Encoded protein: CASSQLAGGRNEQFF. The V gene is TRBV4-3, the J gene TRBJ2-1; TRBD2 matches 12 bases. CDR1 is LGHNA, CDR2 YSLEER, per germline. The CDR3 totals 15 residues. Trimming took 2 bases from V and 7 from J; bases not matched to a gene: 3.

A few counts support this clone. The chain uses TRBV10-1 and TRBJ2-2; D is unresolved. The V end was cut by 5 bases, the J end by 5 bases, with 12 bases between. The CDR3 is 14 amino acids. The germline gives CDR1 WNHNN, CDR2 SYGVQD (reference sequence). The CDR3 loop is CASSPDPGTGELFF. The CDR3, as DNA: TGCGCCAGCAGTCCCGACCCCGGTACCGGGGAGCTGTTTTTT.

J is TRBJ2-5 and V is TRBV5-5; D possibly corresponds to TRBD1 (5 bases). This CDR3 has 14 residues. Looked up from germline, CDR1 is SGHKS and CDR2 is YYEKEE (reference sequence). V was trimmed by 0 bases and J by 2 bases, leaving 8 bases between them. CDR3 nucleotide sequence: TGTGCCAGCAGCTTGGGACAGAAACAAGAGACCCAGTACTTC. The encoded protein is CASSLGQKQETQYF. The full variable domain, in which reference TRBV5-5 and TRBJ2-5 provide the parts outside the CDR3, is DAGVTQSPTHLIKTRGQQVTLRCSPISGHKSVSWYQQVLGQGPQFIFQYYEKEERGRGNFPDRFSARQFPNYSSELNVNALLLGDSALYLCASSLGQKQETQYFGPGTRLLVL.

This clone was seen only a few times. This chain joins TRBV7-2 and TRBJ1-3, with a weak D call TRBD1 (6 bases). This CDR3 region has 16 residues. The germline V gene has CDR1 SGHTA and CDR2 FQGNSA. Trimming stripped 8 bases from V and 4 bases from J, with 21 bases between. CDR3 residues: CASQNPQWTEGNTIYF. CDR3 nucleotide sequence: TGTGCCAGCCAAAATCCACAGTGGACAGAAGGAAACACCATATATTTT.

This sequence joins TRBV4-3 and TRBJ2-3; no firm D call. V shed 1 base and J shed 1 base, with 6 bases lying between them. CDR1 LGHNA and CDR2 YSLEER come from the germline V gene. This CDR3 comprises 14 residues. The CDR3 region has the DNA TGCGCCAGCAGCCAAGTTTACCGCACAGATACGCAGTATTTT. Its protein product is CASSQVYRTDTQYF.

The chain is built from TRBV11-3 and TRBJ1-2; D uncertain. Trimming stripped 7 bases from V and 1 base from J, with 13 bases between. CDR1 is SGHNT, CDR2 YENEEA, per germline. CDR3 length: 14 residues. CDR3 DNA sequence: TGTGCCAGCACCGGAGGTGGAAATAACTATGGCTACACCTTC. Translation: CASTGGGNNYGYTF.

Here the CDR3 DNA reads TGTGCCAGCAGCTTAGGAGCCGGGACTAGCACAGATACGCAGTATTTT. Protein: CASSLGAGTSTDTQYF. V gene TRBV11-2 combines with J gene TRBJ2-3; TRBD2 is a possible D gene (6 bases). The V end lost 1 base, the J end lost 0 bases, and 11 bases lay between the germline ends. Looked up from germline, CDR1 is SGHAT and CDR2 is FQNNGV. The CDR3 spans 16 residues. Filled out from reference TRBV11-2 and TRBJ2-3, the complete variable domain reads EAGVAQSPRYKIIEKRQSVAFWCNPISGHATLYWYQQILGQGPKLLIQFQNNGVVDDSQLPKDRFSAERLKGVDSTLKIQPAKLEDSAVYLCASSLGAGTSTDTQYFGPGTRLTVL.

In nucleotides, the CDR3 is TGTGCCAGCAGCCAAGAGCCGGGGATTGTGACCCAGTACTTC. It encodes CASSQEPGIVTQYF. The V and J genes are TRBV4-2 and TRBJ2-5, with a possible D match to TRBD2 (5 bases). Looked up from germline, CDR1 is LGHNA and CDR2 is YNFKEQ. With 0 bases removed from V and 7 bases from J, the gap between germline ends came to 12 bases. CDR3 size: 14 residues.

This rearrangement joins TRBV15 to TRBJ2-1; D is perhaps TRBD1 (6 bases). V was clipped by 2 bases and J by 6 bases, with 14 bases between them. Germline loops: CDR1 LNHNV, CDR2 YYDKDF (reference sequence). This CDR3 is 15 amino acids long. The CDR3 protein is CATSRTATGPNEQFF. The CDR3 DNA reads as TGTGCCACCAGCAGAACAGCGACAGGCCCCAATGAGCAGTTCTTC.

The chain employs TRBV7-9 and TRBJ1-4, with no clear D. CDR3 length equals 15 residues. CDR1 and CDR2 from the germline V gene are SEHNR and FQNEAQ (reference sequence). V dropped 1 base and J dropped 8 bases, with 14 bases sitting between them. CDR3 nucleotides: TGTGCCAGCAGCTTAGGTCAGGCTTCAAGGGAAAAACTGTTTTTT. It yields the protein CASSLGQASREKLFF.

The CDR3 nucleotides read TGTGCCAGCAGCTTGTCGAGGGGGAACTACAATGAGCAGTTCTTC. Amino acids: CASSLSRGNYNEQFF. This chain uses TRBV5-5 with TRBJ2-1, with D possibly TRBD1 on 6 matching bases. The V and J ends lost 1 base and 3 bases respectively, with 11 bases between them. This CDR3 region has 15 residues. The germline V gene encodes CDR1 SGHKS and CDR2 YYEKEE (reference sequence).

V and J are TRBV2 and TRBJ2-7; 8 nucleotides match TRBD1. This CDR3 contains 13 residues. CDR1 is SNHLY, CDR2 FYNNEI, per germline. The J segment lost 4 bases and the V segment lost 5 bases, leaving 4 bases of the junction unmatched. The CDR3 region has the DNA TGTGCCAGCAGTCGGGACAGGTGGTACGAGCAGTACTTC. Translating it yields CASSRDRWYEQYF.

The CDR3 sequence is CASSLAKGDTQYF. In DNA form, the CDR3 reads TGTGCCAGCAGCTTAGCGAAAGGAGATACGCAGTATTTT. The chain uses TRBV7-2 and TRBJ2-3; no clear D. CDR1 and CDR2 (germline): SGHTA, FQGNSA. The length of the CDR3 is 13 residues. V lost 0 bases, J lost 5 bases, and 6 bases lay in between.

The chain combines TRBV6-2 or TRBV6-3 with TRBJ2-1; D is unresolved. The CDR3 length is 12 residues. The ends were cut back, 1 base at V and 8 bases at J, with 6 bases in the middle. The germline CDR1 and CDR2 sequences are MNHEY and SVGEGT. The CDR3 region has the DNA TGTGCCAGCAGTTACTTCGACGATGAGCAGTTCTTC. Residues: CASSYFDDEQFF.

This clone has only one observation. V and J are TRBV27 and TRBJ1-4; D gene ambiguous. V was clipped by 3 bases and J by 3 bases, with 11 bases between them. Germline-derived CDR1 and CDR2 are MNHEY and SMNVEV (reference sequence). The CDR3 loop spans 15 amino acids. In nucleotides, the CDR3 is TGTGCCAGCAGTTTTACCGGGAGGGCTAATGAAAAACTGTTTTTT. Encoded protein: CASSFTGRANEKLFF.

The rearrangement joins TRBV6-5 to TRBJ1-2, with D possibly being TRBD1 (5 bases). Germline V gene lookup returns CDR1 MNHEY and CDR2 SVGAGI. The V end was cut by 5 bases, the J end by 3 bases, with 13 bases between. The CDR3 is 14 amino acids. The CDR3 nucleotides are TGTGCCAGCAGTCCGCTTAAGGGACACTATGGCTACACCTTC. It is translated as CASSPLKGHYGYTF.

This clone appeared once. The chain is built from TRBV27 and TRBJ1-2; 8 bases are a match to TRBD1. This CDR3 comprises 15 residues. Germline V gene lookup returns CDR1 MNHEY and CDR2 SMNVEV (reference sequence). Germline trimming cut 5 bases from V and 0 bases from J; bases unmatched to any gene: 5. In DNA form, the CDR3 reads TGTGCCAGCAGTCCACGACAGGGGACTAACTATGGCTACACCTTC. It is translated as CASSPRQGTNYGYTF.

The chain is built from TRBV11-3 and TRBJ2-7; 8 bases agree with TRBD2. The CDR3 runs 17 residues. Germline lookup yields CDR1 SGHNT and CDR2 YENEEA. J lost 4 bases, V lost 0 bases, and 11 bases had no gene match. The CDR3 DNA reads TGTGCCAGCAGCTTAGATGGCAGCGGGGGACACTATTACGAGCAGTACTTC. It translates to CASSLDGSGGHYYEQYF.

J is TRBJ1-1 and V is TRBV7-9; D not certain. Germline V gene sequence: CDR1 SEHNR, CDR2 FQNEAQ (reference sequence). Between the trimmed V and J ends, which lost 5 bases and 0 bases, there was a span of 7 bases. The CDR3 is made up of 13 amino acids. This chain's CDR3 is CASSTELNTEAFF. CDR3 sequence (DNA): TGTGCCAGCAGCACCGAACTGAACACTGAAGCTTTCTTT.

The chain employs TRBV25-1 and TRBJ2-2; 9 positions match TRBD1. Germline CDR1 MGHDK, CDR2 SYGVNS. V shed 5 bases, J shed 1 base, and the junction held 8 bases outside the gene matches. This CDR3 region has 17 residues. The CDR3 region has the DNA TGTGCCAGCAGTATTCTCCCGGGACAGGGGAACACCGGGGAGCTGTTTTTT. Its protein product is CASSILPGQGNTGELFF.

This chain joins TRBV6-6 and TRBJ2-5; D possibly uses TRBD1 or TRBD2 (6 bases each). V lost 5 bases and J lost 3, with 13 bases in between. The V gene's germline CDR1 is MNHNY and CDR2 SVGAGI (reference sequence). This CDR3 is 14 amino acids long. The CDR3 loop is CASSATGAKETQYF. The CDR3 region has the DNA TGTGCCAGCAGTGCTACGGGGGCTAAAGAGACCCAGTACTTC.

V gene TRBV3-1 (or the pseudogene TRBV3-2) combines with J gene TRBJ2-2; no clear D. Germline CDR1 is LGHDT and CDR2 is YNNKEL (reference sequence). The CDR3 extends over 13 amino acids. Trimming shortened V by 0 bases and J by 5 bases, and 4 bases separated the two germline ends. For the CDR3, the DNA is TGTGCCAGCAGCCAAGAAGAAACCGGGGAGCTGTTTTTT. Protein sequence: CASSQEETGELFF.

The chain joins TRBV2 to TRBJ1-6; perhaps TRBD1 as D (6 bases). Germline lookup yields CDR1 SNHLY and CDR2 FYNNEI. V was pared by 10 bases and J by 8 bases, with 21 bases between. The CDR3 spans 15 residues. The CDR3 DNA reads TGTGCCACCCGCCCCGGAGGGGGGAATTATTCACCCCTCCACTTT. This codes for CATRPGGGNYSPLHF.

V gene TRBV27 combines with J gene TRBJ1-5, with D unclear. CDR1 is MNHEY and CDR2 is SMNVEV in the germline V gene (reference sequence). V was clipped by 5 bases and J by 7 bases, with 18 bases between them. The CDR3 is 15 residues long. CDR3 nucleotides: TGTGCCAGCAGTGCTCGTATGGGTGCAGTCCAGCCCCAGCATTTT. Its translation: CASSARMGAVQPQHF.

A single count supports this clone. The J gene is TRBJ1-1, the V gene TRBV7-2; D gene uncertain. The V end was cut by 1 base, the J end by 0 bases, with 15 bases between. The germline V gene has CDR1 SGHTA and CDR2 FQGNSA. CDR3 length equals 17 residues. DNA of the CDR3: TGTGCCAGCAGCTTAGGGGTCGCCAGGCCAATGAACACTGAAGCTTTCTTT. It encodes CASSLGVARPMNTEAFF.

This rearrangement joins TRBV5-1 to TRBJ2-7; D not resolved. Trimming removed 0 bases from V and 5 bases from J, with 6 bases in between. This CDR3 region has 12 residues. From germline, CDR1 is SGHRS and CDR2 YFSETQ. The CDR3 protein is CASSLDIDEQYF. The CDR3 coding sequence is TGCGCCAGCAGCTTGGATATAGACGAGCAGTACTTC.